Below, 10 T cell receptor beta chains from the same sample are listed, as sequenced in a study of blood T cells in healthy people across ages. The use of a sample-barcoded 5' primer and a J-beta primer mix characterized a second PCR of about 7 to 12 cycles. A single record per CDR3 protein comes from TCRdb applying MiXCR to the 5' RACE reads. The sample shows 600,000 to 1,000,000 distinct CDR3 sequences, roughly 64% of them seen only once. The specimen was blood. The receptors derive from a man aged 25 to 40 in good health.

The V call is TRBV6-5, the J call TRBJ1-2; 10 nucleotides line up with TRBD1. The trim removed 0 bases at V and 6 bases at J, leaving 7 bases unmatched. The CDR3 contains 16 residues. CDR1 MNHEY and CDR2 SVGAGI come from the germline V gene. The CDR3 spells CASSYSKGTGVHGYTF. The DNA of the CDR3 is TGTGCCAGCAGTTACTCGAAAGGGACAGGGGTTCATGGCTACACCTTC.

The chain employs TRBV6-5 and TRBJ2-7; D remains unclear. V lost 6 bases, J lost 3 bases, and 9 bases lay in between. This CDR3 is built from 12 residues. Germline CDR1 is MNHEY and CDR2 is SVGAGI. CDR3 residues: CASSHDGYEQYF. The CDR3 DNA follows: TGTGCCAGCAGCCATGACGGCTACGAGCAGTACTTC.

The gene calls are TRBV6-2 or TRBV6-3 and TRBJ1-1; tentative D call: TRBD1 (6 bases). V lost 6 bases and J lost 6, with 14 bases in between. Germline loops: CDR1 MNHEY, CDR2 SVGEGT. The CDR3 totals 13 residues. In DNA, the CDR3 is TGTGCCAGCAGGTCACAGGGTAGCCCTGAAGCTTTCTTT. It codes for CASRSQGSPEAFF.

In this sample, this clonotype turned up a few times. As DNA, the CDR3 is TGTGCCAGCAGCTTAGACGGGACTGGGGTTGACGAGCAGTACTTC. Its translation is CASSLDGTGVDEQYF. The V and J genes are TRBV7-2 and TRBJ2-7, with D perhaps matching TRBD2 (6 bases). This CDR3 region has 15 residues. Germline V gene sequence: CDR1 SGHTA, CDR2 FQGNSA. V was trimmed by 1 base and J by 5 bases, leaving 15 bases between them.

The CDR3 sequence: CASRTPGQAARAPYNEQFF. In nucleotides, the CDR3 is TGTGCCAGCAGAACGCCGGGACAGGCCGCCAGAGCCCCCTACAATGAGCAGTTCTTC. The V call is TRBV12-3 or TRBV12-4, the J call TRBJ2-1; 8 positions agree with TRBD1. The CDR3 is made up of 19 amino acids. After removal of 6 bases from V and 2 bases from J, the junction contained 18 bases not matched to a gene.

The CDR3 DNA follows: TGTGCCAGCAGTTACTACCGGGACACTGAAGCTTTCTTT. This sequence encodes CASSYYRDTEAFF. The chain carries TRBV12-3 or TRBV12-4 and TRBJ1-1; D is undetermined. This CDR3 has 13 amino acids. Trimming pared 4 bases from V and 3 bases from J, leaving 9 bases between.

The J gene is TRBJ2-3, the V gene TRBV4-2; D gene ambiguous. V was shortened by 1 base and J by 6 bases, with 5 bases between the two germline ends. The germline V gene has CDR1 LGHNA and CDR2 YNFKEQ. This CDR3 has 12 amino acids. The CDR3 bases are TGTGCCAGCAGCCAAGTTAAGGATACGCAGTATTTT. Translating it yields CASSQVKDTQYF.

The chain uses TRBV13 and TRBJ2-7; 10 bases are shared with TRBD2. The V gene's germline CDR1 is PRHDT and CDR2 FYEKMQ (reference sequence). Trimming at V came to 5 bases and at J to 5 bases, leaving 9 bases not matched to a gene. This CDR3 comprises 15 residues. CDR3 amino acids: CASSPPAGGFHEQYF. The DNA for the CDR3 is TGTGCCAGCAGCCCGCCAGCGGGAGGGTTCCACGAGCAGTACTTC.

V and J are TRBV4-3 and TRBJ2-6; no clear D gene. Between the trimmed V and J ends, which lost 1 base and 0 bases, there was a span of 16 bases. This CDR3 contains 19 residues. The germline CDR1 and CDR2 sequences are LGHNA and YSLEER. The DNA of the CDR3 is TGCGCCAGCAGCCAAGTCGCCCCTCCAGGCTTCTCTGGGGCCAACGTCCTGACTTTC. This translates into CASSQVAPPGFSGANVLTF.

V usage is TRBV20-1 and J usage is TRBJ2-5, with D perhaps TRBD2 (7 bases). V was pared by 1 base and J by 3 bases, with 18 bases between. The CDR3 length is 16 residues. CDR1 and CDR2 (germline): DFQATT, SNEGSKA (reference sequence). The CDR3 nucleotides read TGCAGTGCTAGAGTGGCTCGGGGGCTAGCGGAAGAGACCCAGTACTTC. Translation gives CSARVARGLAEETQYF.